One and the same sample provided the 12 T cell receptor beta chains below, sequenced in a study of blood T cell repertoires in COVID-19. This table comes from immunoSEQ multiplex PCR, and its TCRdb copy is limited to in-frame clones, with some not included. The sample has roughly 69,000 clones, 65% to 80% seen once. The sequenced sample was peripheral blood. These receptors were collected from a woman between 50 and 59 years old with acute or convalescent COVID-19.

The V gene is TRBV7-9, the J gene TRBJ1-3; 7 nucleotides line up with TRBD1. J gave up 4 bases and V 5 bases, and 11 bases lay outside the gene matches. The CDR3 contains 16 residues. Germline CDR1 reads SEHNR; CDR2 reads FQNEAQ (reference sequence). CDR3 amino acids: CASSRWTGSHGNTIYF. The CDR3 DNA reads as TGTGCCAGCAGCCGATGGACAGGATCGCACGGAAACACCATATATTTT.

This clone was counted between two and nine times. This chain connects TRBV19 to TRBJ2-1; 8 positions match TRBD1. Unmatched junction bases numbered 4, after V lost 6 bases and J lost 6 bases. CDR3 length: 13 residues. Germline V lookup: CDR1 LNHDA, CDR2 SQIVND (reference sequence). For the CDR3, the DNA is TGTGCCAGTAGGCGGGACAGGTCCAATGAGCAGTTCTTC. Its protein is CASRRDRSNEQFF.

The chain employs TRBV6-6 and TRBJ2-1; 7 nucleotides match TRBD2. Germline V CDR1 and CDR2: MNHNY, SVGAGI (reference sequence). This CDR3 is 11 amino acids long. J lost 7 bases, V lost 9 bases, and 3 bases had no gene match. Here the CDR3 reads CASNSGNEQFF. CDR3 sequence (DNA): TGTGCCAGTAATAGCGGGAATGAGCAGTTCTTC.

The V call is TRBV21-1, the J call TRBJ1-5; no check of the table's D call, TRBD1, against the DNA was made. TRBV21-1 is deemed a pseudogene. The length of the CDR3 is 13 residues. CDR3: CVSGRQGYQPQHF. The CDR3 DNA sequence: TGTGTCAGCGGACGACAGGGGTATCAGCCCCAGCATTTT.

This chain uses TRBV10-3 with TRBJ2-5; TRBD2 matches 9 bases. Trimming cost V 8 bases and J 5 bases; bases outside gene matches: 6. Looked up from germline, CDR1 is ENHRY and CDR2 is SYGVKD. CDR3 size: 13 residues. The DNA of the CDR3 is TGTGCCATCGGTGGGAGCGGGGGGGAGACCCAGTACTTC. Amino acids: CAIGGSGGETQYF.

The chain carries TRBV2 and TRBJ2-2, with TRBD2 identical over 9 bases. This CDR3 has 16 amino acids. J was trimmed by 6 bases and V by 2 bases; bases with no gene match: 7. Looked up from germline, CDR1 is SNHLY and CDR2 is FYNNEI. The CDR3: CASSERSGGSAGELFF. In DNA, the CDR3 is TGTGCCAGCAGTGAACGTAGCGGGGGAAGTGCCGGGGAGCTGTTTTTT.

The chain uses TRBV5-1 and TRBJ2-7, with 13 bases that match TRBD2. The ends lost 5 bases at V and 5 bases at J; junction bases unmatched: 10. The CDR3 spans 16 residues. Germline V CDR1 and CDR2: SGHRS, YFSETQ. The CDR3 protein is CASRILAGGPGDEQYF. In nucleotides, the CDR3 is TGCGCCAGCAGGATACTAGCGGGGGGGCCGGGCGACGAGCAGTACTTC. The whole variable domain, remainder taken from reference TRBV5-1 and TRBJ2-7, is KAGVTQTPRYLIKTRGQQVTLSCSPISGHRSVSWYQQTPGQGLQFLFEYFSETQRNKGNFPGRFSGRQFSNSRSEMNVSTLELGDSALYLCASRILAGGPGDEQYFGPGTRLTVT.

This chain joins TRBV15 and TRBJ2-3; 7 nucleotides agree with TRBD2. The ends lost 0 bases at V and 1 base at J; junction bases unmatched: 4. Germline CDR1 and CDR2: LNHNV and YYDKDF (reference sequence). The CDR3 consists of 16 residues. The CDR3 loop reads CATSRDLTSGTDTQYF. CDR3 bases: TGTGCCACCAGCAGAGATCTCACTAGCGGCACAGATACGCAGTATTTT.

The chain has TRBV29-1 and TRBJ1-2; 10 bases agree with TRBD1. The germline CDR1 and CDR2 sequences are SQVTM and ANQGSEA. V dropped 6 bases and J dropped 6; count of bases not matched to a gene: 4. The CDR3 is 12 amino acids. CDR3 nucleotides: TGCAGCGTAACCGGGACAGGGGATGGCTACACCTTC. Protein product: CSVTGTGDGYTF.

A remark on this clone: In the same sample, other DNA sequences code for this CDR3. This chain links TRBV7-6 with TRBJ2-7, with TRBD2 matching over 9 bases. With 5 bases clipped from V and 1 base from J, the junction kept 12 bases outside the gene matches. Germline V gene lookup returns CDR1 SGHVS and CDR2 FNYEAQ. The CDR3 extends over 17 amino acids. The CDR3 nucleotides are TGTGCCAGCAGCCGGGCGGGGGGGGCTGACAGTTCCTACGAGCAGTACTTC. Residues: CASSRAGGADSSYEQYF.

V usage is TRBV9 and J usage is TRBJ2-3, with 10 bases aligning to TRBD2. V was clipped by 0 bases and J by 2 bases; unmatched bases: 3. Germline CDR1 is SGDLS and CDR2 is YYNGEE. CDR3 length equals 16 residues. CDR3 in DNA: TGTGCCAGCAGCGTAGGGCTAGCGGGGGACACAGATACGCAGTATTTT. Its protein product is CASSVGLAGDTDTQYF.

The CDR3 region is CASRPLGFGNQPQHF. In nucleotides, the CDR3 is TGTGCCAGCAGACCATTGGGCTTTGGCAATCAGCCCCAGCATTTT. The rearrangement joins TRBV27 to TRBJ1-5; no reliable D call. Germline CDR1 reads MNHEY; CDR2 reads SMNVEV (reference sequence). Trimming cost V 6 bases and J 2 bases, with 14 bases left between them. This CDR3 spans 15 amino acids.